This entry describes one T cell receptor (beta chain). The sample originates from a study of shared clonotypes between healthy human individuals. On the study more broadly: CD8 memory received one plate per donor, CD8 naive two, CD4 memory three and CD4 naive three.

Deep was the level at which the assay was run. The assay was immunoSEQ multiplex PCR, and TCRdb's table has in-frame clones only and misses some. The sample records some 2,100,000 clones, approximately 94% being singletons. There were no recent acute infections or vaccinations among the donors, who were healthy HIV-negative adults. V gave up 7 bases and J gave up 3 bases; unmatched junction bases: 4. From germline, CDR1 is SNHLY and CDR2 FYNNEI. This CDR3 is 14 amino acids long. This chain links TRBV2 with TRBJ1-2; 11 positions agree with TRBD1. The receptor was isolated from a man aged 18 to 30 in good health. Input material: naive CD4+ T cells sorted from blood. Subset here: CD45RA+ positively selected. The DNA for the CDR3 is TGTGCCAGCAAAAAGGGACAGGGGGACTATGGCTACACCTTC. Translating gives CASKKGQGDYGYTF. Supplemented by reference TRBV2 and TRBJ1-2, the full variable domain reads EPEVTQTPSHQVTQMGQEVILRCVPISNHLYFYWYRQILGQKVEFLVSFYNNEISEKSEIFDDQFSVERPDGSNFTLKIRSTKLEDSAMYFCASKKGQGDYGYTFGSGTRLTVV.